These T cell receptor beta chains were read from a single sample in a study of cytomegalovirus exposure and HLA in healthy donors. Profiled with immunoSEQ multiplex PCR; TCRdb holds only in-frame clones, not every one. The sample contains tens of thousands of clones, 60% to 80% of which appear only once. Sequencing was carried out using PBMCs. These receptor sequences come from a woman between 45 and 60 years old in good health and CMV-seropositive. The CDR3 runs from the conserved cysteine through the conserved F or W. A D gene is named only where the DNA matches it firmly. Rows may omit the clone size; those that give it use once, few, many or a size class.

>few|TRBV4-3|TRBD1|TRBJ1-1
CASSPRQGNTEAFF
TGCGCCAGCAGCCCCCGACAGGGCAACACTGAAGCTTTCTTT
>.|TRBV7-3|.|TRBJ1-6
CASSPKSGDNSPLHF
TGTGCCAGCAGCCCCAAGTCCGGAGATAATTCACCCCTCCACTTT
>few|TRBV9|TRBD2|TRBJ2-1
CASSMGLAVYNEQFF
TGTGCCAGCAGCATGGGACTAGCGGTGTACAATGAGCAGTTCTTC
>once|TRBV29-1|TRBD2|TRBJ2-7
CSVGLAGGYEQYF
TGCAGCGTAGGACTAGCGGGAGGCTACGAGCAGTACTTC
>.|TRBV29-1|.|TRBJ2-1
CSLRGILGEQFF
TGCAGCCTACGGGGGATCCTGGGTGAGCAGTTCTTC
>.|TRBV4-2|.|TRBJ2-7
CASSQERQPRAVDYEQYF
TGTGCCAGCAGCCAAGAGCGACAGCCCAGGGCGGTCGACTACGAGCAGTACTTC
>.|TRBV7-6|.|TRBJ2-6
CASTALGGSGANVLTF
TGTGCCAGCACCGCCTTAGGGGGCTCTGGGGCCAACGTCCTGACTTTC
>.|TRBV7-3|.|TRBJ2-1
CASSRGNMDNEQFF
TGTGCCAGCAGCCGGGGAAATATGGACAATGAGCAGTTCTTC
>.|TRBV7-2|TRBD1|TRBJ1-2
CASSLGTGTGGYTF
TGTGCCAGCAGCCTCGGGACAGGGACCGGTGGCTACACCTTC
>once|TRBV19|.|TRBJ1-2
CASSIQLSRFYGYTF
TGTGCCAGTAGTATACAACTCTCCCGATTCTATGGCTACACCTTC
>.|TRBV10-3|.|TRBJ2-2
CAISESRSNTGELFF
TGTGCCATCAGTGAGTCTCGGTCCAACACCGGGGAGCTGTTTTTT
>.|TRBV4-2|TRBD1|TRBJ2-3
CASSQVSGGDTQYF
TGTGCCAGCAGCCAAGTTTCAGGGGGAGATACGCAGTATTTT
>few|TRBV9|.|TRBJ2-2
CASSPGGRNTGELFF
TGTGCCAGCAGCCCCGGAGGGCGCAACACCGGGGAGCTGTTTTTT
>.|TRBV5-4|TRBD1|TRBJ1-2
CASSPGPDRNYGYTF
TGTGCCAGCAGCCCGGGACCGGACAGGAACTATGGCTACACCTTC
>.|TRBV19|TRBD1|TRBJ2-5
CASAPTGIGETQYF
TGTGCCAGTGCCCCGACAGGGATCGGGGAGACCCAGTACTTC
>.|TRBV2|.|TRBJ2-2
CASSEAGLELFF
TGTGCCAGCAGTGAAGCGGGACTGGAGCTGTTTTTT
>.|TRBV6-1|.|TRBJ1-5
CASSFNRASPQHF
TGTGCCAGCAGTTTCAACAGGGCTAGTCCCCAGCATTTT
>.|TRBV25-1|.|TRBJ2-2
CASRQTLATGELFF
TGTGCCAGCAGGCAGACTTTGGCCACCGGGGAGCTGTTTTTT
>few|TRBV4-3|.|TRBJ2-2
CASSPGVDNGELFF
TGCGCCAGCAGCCCCGGGGTAGATAACGGGGAGCTGTTTTTT
>.|TRBV9|.|TRBJ2-2
CASSVGGANTGELFF
TGTGCCAGCAGCGTAGGCGGGGCTAACACCGGGGAGCTGTTTTTT
>.|TRBV2|.|TRBJ2-3
CASKEATDTQYF
TGTGCCAGCAAAGAGGCTACGGATACGCAGTATTTT
>few|TRBV7-3|.|TRBJ1-1
CASSLGGSASEAFF
TGTGCCAGCAGCTTAGGGGGGTCGGCGTCTGAAGCTTTCTTT
>.|TRBV6-1|.|TRBJ1-1
CASRTGRDTEAFF
TGTGCCAGCAGAACAGGGAGGGACACTGAAGCTTTCTTT
>.|TRBV2|TRBD1|TRBJ1-2
CASTGTGGRYGYTF
TGTGCCAGCACCGGGACAGGGGGCCGATATGGCTACACCTTC
>.|TRBV19|.|TRBJ1-1
CASSNLTPDTEAFF
TGTGCCAGTAGTAACCTCACCCCGGACACTGAAGCTTTCTTT
>.|TRBV7-9|TRBD1|TRBJ2-4
CASNPWRTGVAKNIQYF
TGTGCCAGCAACCCCTGGAGGACAGGGGTGGCCAAAAACATTCAGTACTTC
>few|TRBV5-1|TRBD1|TRBJ2-2
CASSLAGTGGTGELFF
TGCGCCAGCAGCTTAGCTGGGACAGGGGGAACCGGGGAGCTGTTTTTT
>.|TRBV5-1|.|TRBJ2-5
CASSFQGNLETQYF
TGCGCCAGCAGCTTTCAGGGGAATTTAGAGACCCAGTACTTC
>few|TRBV30|.|TRBJ1-5
CAWSFGGDQPQHF
TGTGCCTGGAGTTTCGGGGGAGATCAGCCCCAGCATTTT